These 28 T cell receptor beta chains were all obtained from the same sample, sequenced in a study of T cell changes during pregnancy in multiple sclerosis. Here immunoSEQ multiplex PCR was the method, and the copy in TCRdb shows in-frame clones only, minus some. The table shows around 99,000 clones, with 85% to 95% occurring only once. The input for sequencing was peripheral blood, taken in the third trimester of pregnancy. Source of these receptors: a female donor in good health, enrolled as a control in a pregnancy study.

The rearrangement uses TRBV7-2 and TRBJ1-5; D is possibly TRBD1 (6 bases). The germline V gene encodes CDR1 SGHTA and CDR2 FQGNSA. This CDR3 is built from 16 residues. V was pared by 4 bases and J by 4 bases, with 17 bases between. The CDR3 DNA follows: TGTGCCAGCAGCTCCTCCCTTGGACAGCGAAATCAGCCCCAGCATTTT. Its protein product is CASSSSLGQRNQPQHF.

This rearrangement joins TRBV27 to TRBJ1-4, with D unclear. Per germline, CDR1 MNHEY and CDR2 SMNVEV (reference sequence). The CDR3 runs to 14 residues. V lost 5 bases and J lost 0, with 7 bases in between. CDR3 in amino acids: CASSHRTTNEKLFF. The CDR3 DNA is TGTGCCAGCAGTCACAGAACAACTAATGAAAAACTGTTTTTT.

V gene TRBV7-2 combines with J gene TRBJ2-3; 8 bases agree with TRBD2. The CDR3 consists of 16 residues. Looked up from germline, CDR1 is SGHTA and CDR2 is FQGNSA. J was trimmed by 2 bases and V by 1 base; bases with no gene match: 5. The CDR3 protein is CASSLVAGLLTDTQYF. CDR3 coding DNA: TGTGCCAGCAGCTTAGTAGCGGGGCTACTCACAGATACGCAGTATTTT.

The rearrangement uses TRBV7-2 and TRBJ1-2, with TRBD1 matching over 7 bases. This CDR3 has 15 residues. The ends lost 5 bases at V and 4 bases at J; junction bases unmatched: 10. Germline V lookup: CDR1 SGHTA, CDR2 FQGNSA. The CDR3 coding sequence is TGTGCCAGCAGCCCAAGACAGGGCCCTCTCTATGGCTACACCTTC. Amino acids: CASSPRQGPLYGYTF.

The genes are TRBV6-6 and TRBJ1-5, with unresolved D. The V gene lost 1 base and the J gene lost 8 bases, with 15 bases spanning the gap. This CDR3 is 15 amino acids long. Germline V gene lookup returns CDR1 MNHNY and CDR2 SVGAGI (reference sequence). CDR3 residues: CASSYLSEGLEPQHF. The CDR3 DNA reads TGTGCCAGCAGTTACTTGAGTGAGGGTTTAGAGCCCCAGCATTTT.

The rearrangement links TRBV13 to TRBJ2-7; 7 nucleotides align to TRBD2. This CDR3 spans 14 amino acids. V lost 5 bases, J lost 4 bases, and 8 bases stayed unmatched. Germline loops: CDR1 PRHDT, CDR2 FYEKMQ (reference sequence). This CDR3 is CASSEPGTKYEQYF. CDR3 DNA sequence: TGTGCCAGCAGCGAACCCGGGACTAAGTACGAGCAGTACTTC. The full variable domain, its missing parts supplied by reference TRBV13 and TRBJ2-7, is AAGVIQSPRHLIKEKRETATLKCYPIPRHDTVYWYQQGPGQDPQFLISFYEKMQSDKGSIPDRFSAQQFSDYHSELNMSSLELGDSALYFCASSEPGTKYEQYFGPGTRLTVT.

The chain couples TRBV5-1 to TRBJ1-1; D might be TRBD1 (6 bases). The germline V gene encodes CDR1 SGHRS and CDR2 YFSETQ. The CDR3 spans 16 residues. Trimming left V 3 bases short and J 1 base short, with 16 bases between. CDR3 sequence (DNA): TGCGCCAGCAGCTCTGGTCCCGGACAGAAGAACACTGAAGCTTTCTTT. Translating gives CASSSGPGQKNTEAFF.

This chain uses TRBV4-3 with TRBJ1-1; D might be TRBD1 (6 bases). Germline CDR1 reads LGHNA; CDR2 reads YSLEER. V gave up 1 base and J gave up 1 base, with 13 bases separating them. This CDR3 spans 16 amino acids. The CDR3 DNA reads as TGCGCCAGCAGCCAAGGGGGTAGGGGGAAGAACACTGAAGCTTTCTTT. This gives the protein CASSQGGRGKNTEAFF.

CDR3 sequence (DNA): TGTGCCAGCACCTTTTTTACCGCGGGGGGAGATACGCAGTATTTT. It translates to CASTFFTAGGDTQYF. V usage is TRBV6-6 and J usage is TRBJ2-3, with TRBD2 identical over 8 bases. V lost 7 bases, J lost 5 bases, and 11 bases stayed unmatched. Germline V lookup: CDR1 MNHNY, CDR2 SVGAGI (reference sequence). CDR3 length equals 15 residues.

The V gene is TRBV5-4, the J gene TRBJ1-1; tentative D call: TRBD1 (5 bases). CDR3 size: 14 residues. Trimming shortened V by 0 bases and J by 4 bases, and 10 bases separated the two germline ends. Germline V gives CDR1 SGHNT, CDR2 YYREEE (reference sequence). CDR3 sequence: CASSLGAGLTEAFF. The CDR3 DNA reads as TGTGCCAGCAGCTTGGGGGCAGGGCTCACTGAAGCTTTCTTT.

This clone occurred once. In nucleotides, the CDR3 is TGCGCCTCCCAATGGAGGGACGATGAGCAGTTCTTC. This translates into CASQWRDDEQFF. The chain joins TRBV5-1 to TRBJ2-1; perhaps TRBD2 as D (6 bases). CDR3 length: 12 residues. Germline CDR1 reads SGHRS; CDR2 reads YFSETQ. V was shortened by 10 bases and J by 8 bases, with 16 bases between the two germline ends. Combining the CDR3 with reference TRBV5-1 and TRBJ2-1 gives the whole variable domain KAGVTQTPRYLIKTRGQQVTLSCSPISGHRSVSWYQQTPGQGLQFLFEYFSETQRNKGNFPGRFSGRQFSNSRSEMNVSTLELGDSALYLCASQWRDDEQFFGPGTRLTVL.

The V call is TRBV5-8, the J call TRBJ1-1, with 7 bases matching TRBD1. CDR3 length: 17 amino acids. Germline assignment: CDR1 SGHTS and CDR2 YDEGEE. The V segment lost 0 bases and the J segment 0 bases; nucleotides outside the gene matches: 8. CDR3 sequence: CASSLATGFTMNTEAFF. The CDR3 DNA is TGTGCCAGCAGCTTGGCGACAGGGTTTACCATGAACACTGAAGCTTTCTTT.

The chain is built from TRBV4-3 and TRBJ1-1; unclear D gene. Trimming cost V 0 bases and J 1 base, with 6 bases left between them. CDR1 and CDR2 (germline): LGHNA, YSLEER. The CDR3 has 14 amino acids. The CDR3: CASSQDGRNTEAFF. The DNA for the CDR3 is TGCGCCAGCAGCCAAGACGGGAGGAACACTGAAGCTTTCTTT.

Concerning this clone itself: Other DNA sequences in this sample translate to the same CDR3. The gene calls are TRBV6-5 and TRBJ2-7; D remains unclear. Between the trimmed V and J ends, which lost 3 bases and 4 bases, there was a span of 13 bases. CDR3 size: 14 residues. Germline CDR1 is MNHEY and CDR2 is SVGAGI. The CDR3 loop is CASSYRGAAYEQYF. CDR3 nucleotide sequence: TGTGCCAGCAGTTATAGAGGCGCGGCATACGAGCAGTACTTC.

The V gene is TRBV7-9, the J gene TRBJ1-4, with D maybe TRBD1 (5 bases). CDR1 SEHNR and CDR2 FQNEAQ come from the germline V gene (reference sequence). The CDR3 totals 15 residues. With 2 bases removed from V and 8 bases from J, the gap between germline ends came to 15 bases. CDR3 nucleotides: TGTGCCAGCAGCTTATTGGGGCAGGCGAGGGAAAAACTGTTTTTT. Amino acids: CASSLLGQAREKLFF.

The chain is built from TRBV6-6 and TRBJ1-3; D is uncertain. This CDR3 has 14 residues. The V and J ends lost 4 bases and 2 bases respectively, with 9 bases between them. Germline values: CDR1 MNHNY, CDR2 SVGAGI (reference sequence). The CDR3 reads CASSSEETGNTIYF. The CDR3 coding sequence is TGTGCCAGCAGTTCGGAGGAAACTGGAAACACCATATATTTT.

CDR3 region: CASSLTDLRGGRNEQFF. The CDR3 nucleotides are TGCGCCAGCAGCTTGACGGATCTCCGGGGGGGCCGCAATGAGCAGTTCTTC. This sequence joins TRBV5-1 and TRBJ2-1; 8 positions match TRBD2. Germline-derived CDR1 and CDR2 are SGHRS and YFSETQ. This CDR3 has 17 amino acids. The V and J ends lost 1 base and 6 bases, in that order; junction bases with no gene match: 12.

The rearrangement links TRBV7-9 to TRBJ1-2, with a tentative D call TRBD1 (6 bases). The CDR3 is 15 amino acids. The germline V gene has CDR1 SEHNR and CDR2 FQNEAQ (reference sequence). V lost 4 bases to trimming and J lost 2 bases, with 14 bases between them. The CDR3 sequence: CASSSDRNNNYGYTF. The CDR3 region has the DNA TGTGCCAGCAGCTCCGACAGGAATAACAACTATGGCTACACCTTC.

V usage is TRBV7-2 and J usage is TRBJ1-2, with D perhaps matching TRBD1 (5 bases). V was cut by 1 base and J by 8 bases, with 17 bases left in between. CDR1 and CDR2 (germline): SGHTA, FQGNSA. CDR3 length equals 15 residues. The CDR3 bases are TGTGCCAGCAGCTTAGGTTTTCCAGGGTTGAGCGGCTACACCTTC. Protein product: CASSLGFPGLSGYTF.

V gene TRBV9 combines with J gene TRBJ1-4; D possibly corresponds to TRBD1 (5 bases). The CDR3 extends over 17 amino acids. Trimming removed 0 bases from V and 0 bases from J, with 12 bases in between. Germline CDR1 SGDLS, CDR2 YYNGEE. CDR3 nucleotides: TGTGCCAGCAGCGTAGGTGGGGCACGGGCAACTAATGAAAAACTGTTTTTT. This codes for CASSVGGARATNEKLFF. The entire variable domain, with the rest obtained from reference TRBV9 and TRBJ1-4, is as follows: DSGVTQTPKHLITATGQRVTLRCSPRSGDLSVYWYQQSLDQGLQFLIQYYNGEERAKGNILERFSAQQFPDLHSELNLSSLELGDSALYFCASSVGGARATNEKLFFGSGTQLSVL.

The V call is TRBV6-4, the J call TRBJ1-5; D might be TRBD1 (5 bases). The V end was cut by 4 bases, the J end by 0 bases, with 13 bases between. CDR1 MRHNA and CDR2 SNTAGT come from the germline V gene. This CDR3 has 16 amino acids. The CDR3 reads CASSGLGGYSNQPQHF. CDR3 nucleotides: TGTGCCAGCAGTGGGTTGGGGGGTTATAGCAATCAGCCCCAGCATTTT.

The chain recombines TRBV15 with TRBJ1-2; TRBD1 matches at 7 bases. CDR1 is LNHNV, CDR2 YYDKDF, per germline (reference sequence). After removal of 3 bases from V and 2 bases from J, the junction contained 3 bases not matched to a gene. CDR3 size: 14 residues. The CDR3, as DNA: TGTGCCACCAGCAGGGACAGGAAAAACTATGGCTACACCTTC. It yields the protein CATSRDRKNYGYTF.

The chain uses TRBV27 and TRBJ2-5; 7 bases match TRBD1. Germline trimming cut 4 bases from V and 5 bases from J; bases unmatched to any gene: 10. The germline V gene has CDR1 MNHEY and CDR2 SMNVEV (reference sequence). CDR3 length: 15 residues. The CDR3 spells CASSSYSTGVETQYF. The CDR3 DNA reads as TGTGCCAGCAGTTCTTATTCCACAGGGGTCGAGACCCAGTACTTC.

This chain joins TRBV7-9 and TRBJ2-2; perhaps TRBD1 as D (6 bases). Trimming cost V 5 bases and J 4 bases, with 11 bases left between them. CDR3 length equals 14 residues. Germline CDR1 reads SEHNR; CDR2 reads FQNEAQ (reference sequence). CDR3 in amino acids: CASSRGQRTGELFF. The CDR3, as DNA: TGTGCCAGCAGCCGAGGACAGCGCACCGGGGAGCTGTTTTTT. Combining the CDR3 with reference TRBV7-9 and TRBJ2-2 gives the whole variable domain DTGVSQNPRHKITKRGQNVTFRCDPISEHNRLYWYRQTLGQGPEFLTYFQNEAQLEKSRLLSDRFSAERPKGSFSTLEIQRTEQGDSAMYLCASSRGQRTGELFFGEGSRLTVL.

The chain has TRBV7-2 and TRBJ1-2; 10 bases map to TRBD1. The junction had 6 bases not matched to a gene; V was cut back by 5 bases and J by 6 bases. Germline V gene data show CDR1 as SGHTA and CDR2 as FQGNSA. This CDR3 is built from 14 residues. DNA of the CDR3: TGTGCCAGCAGCCGGGACAGGGGTGTACATGGCTACACCTTC. Amino acids: CASSRDRGVHGYTF.

V and J are TRBV6-5 and TRBJ2-7; a weak D match, TRBD1 (6 bases). The length of the CDR3 is 13 residues. Between the trimmed V and J ends, which lost 4 bases and 3 bases, there was a span of 10 bases. Germline CDR1 is MNHEY and CDR2 is SVGAGI. In DNA, the CDR3 is TGTGCCAGCAGTTCGACAGGCGTCTACGAGCAGTACTTC. It encodes CASSSTGVYEQYF.

This clone was counted once. The chain uses TRBV11-3 and TRBJ2-7, with D unclear. V lost 1 base and J 4 bases, leaving 8 bases between the germline ends. Germline V CDR1 and CDR2: SGHNT, YENEEA. The CDR3 runs 13 residues. The CDR3 is CASSLGGEYEQYF. CDR3 nucleotides: TGTGCCAGCAGCTTAGGAGGAGAATACGAGCAGTACTTC.

V gene TRBV7-3 combines with J gene TRBJ2-3; no definite D call. Trimming shortened V by 1 base and J by 0 bases, and 11 bases separated the two germline ends. Germline CDR1 reads SGHTA; CDR2 reads FQGTGA. The CDR3 has 16 residues. As DNA, the CDR3 is TGTGCCAGCAGCTTAATTAGCCGAACTAGCACAGATACGCAGTATTTT. Translated, it gives CASSLISRTSTDTQYF.